The clone carrying this T cell receptor beta chain was counted many times. Its antigen is unidentified. This sample was taken from a study of identical twins. A universal primer binding site was introduced by template switching. The final cDNA contained unique molecular identifiers. TCRdb re-analysed the 5' RACE reads in MiXCR, keeping a single row per CDR3 protein. The sample consists of approximately 670,000 distinct CDR3 sequences, 5.5% to 6.5% of them appearing once. Germline V CDR1 and CDR2: SGDLS, YYNGEE. The CDR3 length is 18 residues. With 5 bases clipped from V and 0 bases from J, the junction kept 11 bases outside the gene matches. Regarding the study as a whole: Clonotypes of the beta chain that were abundant in cord blood carried fewer insertions (memory repertoires showed none). Monozygotic twins shared more out-of-frame TCR alpha than recombination models predicted.

In every case, the donor was a healthy Caucasian. This chain uses TRBV9 with TRBJ2-3, with 11 bases fitting TRBD2. This clonotype was obtained from a man between 18 and 29 years old in good health. Sequenced sample: naive T cells sorted from blood. For the CDR3, the DNA is TGTGCCAGCAGAGATACTAGCGGGAGAGGCCCTAGCACAGATACGCAGTATTTT. As protein: CASRDTSGRGPSTDTQYF.